This paragraph reports one TCR beta chain. The sample belongs to a study of T cells in Graves' hyperthyroidism and ophthalmopathy. Amplification targeted TCR beta CDR3 regions from RNA transcripts. TCR CDR3 regions were first amplified by RT-PCR with HTBI primers. TCRdb re-called the multiplex PCR reads through MiXCR, storing one row per CDR3 protein. The sample gives approximately 430,000 distinct CDR3 sequences, roughly 14% of which show up once; roughly 13% is in the top ten. Lactation, pregnancy, other autoimmune disease or uncontrolled infection excluded patients. PBMCs came from 10 ml fresh peripheral blood. The sample taken for sequencing was blood. This clonotype originated in a man aged 18 to 29 with Graves' ophthalmopathy.

This chain's CDR3 is CASSVKGLAGGVTGELFF. Written as DNA, the CDR3 is TGTGCCAGCAGCGTAAAGGGACTAGCGGGAGGGGTCACCGGGGAGCTGTTTTTT. The chain has TRBV7-8 and TRBJ2-2, with TRBD2 matching over 16 bases. Germline CDR1 and CDR2: SGHVS and FQNEAQ. The CDR3 is 18 residues long. V lost 5 bases and J lost 4; bases outside the gene matches: 7.